This TCR beta chain was sequenced during a study of blood T cell repertoires in COVID-19 (dated by TCRdb to 2020 to 2021). Context from the whole study: The collaborator samples originated in the United States, Italy and Spain and spanned the acute and convalescent phases of COVID-19. The prospective study material was composed of cDNA or gDNA derived from T cells, B-cell-depleted T cells, or PBMCs. Deeply sampled blood TCRbeta repertoires from subjects exposed to, actively infected with, or recovered from COVID-19 were included in the dataset. The repertoires were released in a freely available public database intended as a resource for research on the immune response to SARS-CoV-2. Samples came from the ongoing ImmuneRACE study (first 160 participants) plus 1,254 subjects from 6 global collaborators. A de-identified subject ID, COVID-19 status, age in years and sex were almost always included in the sample metadata. HLA class I and class II types, where available, came from metadata supplied by the sample provider rather than from assay-based typing. What the authors observed across the whole study: The amount of clinical and demographic metadata varied by source and participant and was provided uncurated.

The junction carries 10 bases between V and J, which are trimmed by 1 base and 6 bases respectively. Sequences MNHEY (CDR1) and SVGEGT (CDR2) are obtained from the germline V gene. The CDR3 measures 13 amino acids from cysteine to phenylalanine. CDR3 DNA is the only sequence kept; it has 39 bases, read in frame from the first base. One collaborating source in Seattle enrolled patients while the patients were actively infected and followed the patients over time throughout the course of disease. Whole blood was collected in K2EDTA tubes by collaborating institutions according to the institutions' own protocols. For TCRbeta analysis, collaborators shipped samples as frozen whole blood, isolated PBMCs, or DNA extracted from either of those sample types. TCRbeta CDR3 regions were amplified from genomic DNA by means of the immunoSEQ Assay, a bias-controlled multiplex PCR. Under the source paper's analysis protocol: The number of nucleated cells in each sample was estimated from the amplification of reference gene primers within the assay. Sequence reads were collapsed and filtered to measure the absolute abundance of every unique TCRbeta CDR3 rearrangement. For each sample, productive Simpson clonality was calculated by taking the square root of Simpson's diversity index across productive rearrangements. Here the immuneACCESS table is served through TCRdb, limited to in-frame sequences with V and J called. Missing clones are a known gap in these copies; in checked studies unresolved V genes cover under half, and the rest lacks a known reason. V and J calls and clone size are as listed in that table; D and trimming were resolved from the DNA. The sample table contains 300,000 to 400,000 clones; only one count was recorded for 87% of them. The ten largest clones add up to around 9.9% of the sample.

Notes on this clone: It lacks a known antigen. Nothing much larger sits one base from this clone, and base qualities are not available.

This TCR derives from a man younger than 40 with COVID-19, enrolled during active disease. Recombination joined TRBV6-2 or TRBV6-3 with TRBJ2-7, and TRBD1 may be the D gene, going by 6 matching bases. The sequenced sample was peripheral blood. The bases read TGTGCCAGCAGTTACTGGGGGCAGGGCGAGCAGTACTTC. This is translated as CASSYWGQGEQYF.